A selection of T cell receptor beta chains follows, all from one sample in a study of T cells in Graves' hyperthyroidism and ophthalmopathy. TCRdb reanalysed the multiplex PCR reads using MiXCR and keeps one entry per CDR3 protein. This sample has 600,000 or so distinct CDR3 sequences, with 14% found just once. The sequencing input was blood. These receptors originate from a woman in her forties or fifties with Graves' ophthalmopathy. CDR3s include the opening cysteine and the closing phenylalanine or tryptophan. D genes are given only for firm matches.

-,TRBJ2-3,15,TRBV28,CASSFSSPRADTQYF
TRBD2,TRBJ2-2,17,TRBV13,CASSSPQTSANTGELFF
-,TRBJ2-7,12,TRBV5-1,CASSLDYYEQYF
TRBD2,TRBJ2-1,18,TRBV6-2/TRBV6-3,CASSQLAGGPDYYNEQFF
-,TRBJ2-2,14,TRBV7-9,CAREVRGLTGELFF
-,TRBJ2-5,16,TRBV19,CASSIDWGPRTETQYF
-,TRBJ2-1,14,TRBV6-1,CASSASEFRYEQFF
-,TRBJ2-7,17,TRBV9,CASSATRRDSHSYEQYF
TRBD2,TRBJ2-3,16,TRBV19,CASSIHPSGRTDTQYF
-,TRBJ1-1,13,TRBV2,CASTQGSGTEAFF
-,TRBJ2-7,15,TRBV7-2,CASSPMRNTPYEQYF
TRBD2,TRBJ2-3,16,TRBV12-5,CASGLVRAGGADTQYF
-,TRBJ1-1,15,TRBV27,CASRRDLNLNTEAFF
TRBD2,TRBJ2-5,18,TRBV24-1,CATSDRGLAGAYQETQYF
TRBD2,TRBJ2-1,13,TRBV29-1,CSVWTSGNNEQFF
-,TRBJ2-3,11,TRBV29-1,CSVRVGDTQYF
-,TRBJ2-3,15,TRBV12-3/TRBV12-4,CASRPPRAVTDTQYF
TRBD1,TRBJ1-1,13,TRBV12-3/TRBV12-4,CATKDRVNTEAFF
-,TRBJ2-3,16,TRBV10-3,CAISGGWSEHTDTQYF
-,TRBJ1-1,14,TRBV27,CASGGTAPNTEAFF
-,TRBJ2-1,11,TRBV7-9,CASSPGVEQFF
TRBD1,TRBJ2-5,16,TRBV6-2/TRBV6-3,CASSYSGQGVWVTQYF
-,TRBJ2-5,17,TRBV18,CASSPRLSDGAQETQYF
-,TRBJ1-1,13,TRBV10-2,CASSELGAAEAFF
TRBD1,TRBJ1-4,15,TRBV7-2,CASSRQGATNEKLFF
-,TRBJ1-2,14,TRBV20-1,CSARVTGARLGYTF
-,TRBJ2-1,15,TRBV9,CASSVVVSGYNEQFF
-,TRBJ2-1,14,TRBV4-3,CASSQGLVDGEQFF
TRBD2,TRBJ2-1,17,TRBV11-3,CASSLGSGSMVYNEQFF
TRBD1,TRBJ2-7,15,TRBV18,CASSNTRQGGYEQYF
-,TRBJ2-1,14,TRBV5-5,CASSPGLSPNEQFF
TRBD2,TRBJ2-1,15,TRBV6-2/TRBV6-3,CASSYGGVSYNEQFF
-,TRBJ2-1,13,TRBV11-3,CASSFKVNNEQFF
-,TRBJ1-1,14,TRBV19,CASSPGAANTEAFF
TRBD2,TRBJ2-7,14,TRBV19,CASSIMGGEYEQYF
-,TRBJ2-7,13,TRBV24-1,CATRGGDAYEQYF
-,TRBJ2-6,18,TRBV12-3/TRBV12-4,CASSPGQPVSSGANVLTF
TRBD2,TRBJ2-1,16,TRBV9,CASSLAGGKRNNEQFF
-,TRBJ2-1,13,TRBV9,CASSAGRGNEQFF
-,TRBJ2-7,11,TRBV5-1,CASRTYYEQYF
-,TRBJ1-2,12,TRBV27,CASRTGNYGYTF
-,TRBJ2-3,14,TRBV14,CASSQDRGSDTQYF
-,TRBJ2-3,14,TRBV28,CASTTPSLTDTQYF
-,TRBJ2-5,14,TRBV5-1,CASSLAGKFETQHF
-,TRBJ2-3,15,TRBV28,CASSSLQPGAYTQYF
-,TRBJ2-1,14,TRBV29-1,CSVEVWSSYNEQFF
-,TRBJ2-7,13,TRBV20-1,CSARSDREYEQYF
TRBD1,TRBJ1-5,14,TRBV28,CASRNRGSNQPQHF
-,TRBJ1-2,13,TRBV7-9,CATLVAANYGYTF
TRBD1,TRBJ1-2,14,TRBV20-1,CSARDRTGNYGYTF
-,TRBJ2-5,14,TRBV12-3/TRBV12-4,CASSLSGNGETQYF
-,TRBJ2-1,13,TRBV11-2,CASSFFRRDEQFF
TRBD1,TRBJ1-1,20,TRBV14,CASSQEPPVGDRVTNTEAFF
TRBD2,TRBJ2-5,17,TRBV6-5,CASSYSGASGVGWSQYF
-,TRBJ2-5,12,TRBV2,CASSSAQETQYF